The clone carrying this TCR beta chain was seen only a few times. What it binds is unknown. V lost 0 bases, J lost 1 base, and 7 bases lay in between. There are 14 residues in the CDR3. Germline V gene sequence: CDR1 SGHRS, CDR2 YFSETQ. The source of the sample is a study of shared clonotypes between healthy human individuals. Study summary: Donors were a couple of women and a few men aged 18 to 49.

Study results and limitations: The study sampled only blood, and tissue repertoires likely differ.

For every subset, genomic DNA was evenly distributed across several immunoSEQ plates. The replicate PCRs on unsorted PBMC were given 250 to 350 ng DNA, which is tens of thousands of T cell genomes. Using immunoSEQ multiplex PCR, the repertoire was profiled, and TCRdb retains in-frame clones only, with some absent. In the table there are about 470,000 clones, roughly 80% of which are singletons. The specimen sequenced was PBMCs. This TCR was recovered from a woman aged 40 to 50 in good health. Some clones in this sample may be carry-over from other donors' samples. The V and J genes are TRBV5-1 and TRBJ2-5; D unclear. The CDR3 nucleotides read TGCGCCAGCAGCTTGGCCAGACTCCAAGAGACCCAGTACTTC. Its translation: CASSLARLQETQYF.